Included here is one T cell receptor (beta chain) sequence, with context. The antigen is undetermined. Assay: immunoSEQ multiplex PCR; the TCRdb copy retains only in-frame clones and omits some. The sample carries fewer than 50,000 clones, approximately 90% recorded once. The data stem from a study of OX40 agonist ivuxolimab in advanced cancers. For the study at large: Patients assigned to dose escalation were diagnosed with hepatocellular carcinoma, melanoma, renal cell or head and neck cancer. Males comprised approximately 81% of the group, whose mean age was approximately 61 years (range 23 to 79). Points from the study as a whole: Low normalized T-cell clonal expansion was additionally recorded for some nonresponders.

Germline V gene data show CDR1 as SGHTA and CDR2 as FQGTGA. After removal of 1 base from V and 5 bases from J, the junction contained 7 bases not matched to a gene. The CDR3 runs 16 residues. It was autoimmune disease history or systemic immunosuppression that excluded patients. The receptor was derived from an adult with an advanced solid tumor such as melanoma, head and neck, liver or kidney cancer. Source: CD4+ or CD8+ T cells sorted from blood, taken in a trial of the OX40 agonist ivuxolimab. V is TRBV7-3 and J is TRBJ2-3; 9 positions agree with TRBD2. CDR3 DNA sequence: TGTGCCAGCAGCTTAAGGGCTAGCGGGATCCGAGATACGCAGTATTTT. It specifies CASSLRASGIRDTQYF.